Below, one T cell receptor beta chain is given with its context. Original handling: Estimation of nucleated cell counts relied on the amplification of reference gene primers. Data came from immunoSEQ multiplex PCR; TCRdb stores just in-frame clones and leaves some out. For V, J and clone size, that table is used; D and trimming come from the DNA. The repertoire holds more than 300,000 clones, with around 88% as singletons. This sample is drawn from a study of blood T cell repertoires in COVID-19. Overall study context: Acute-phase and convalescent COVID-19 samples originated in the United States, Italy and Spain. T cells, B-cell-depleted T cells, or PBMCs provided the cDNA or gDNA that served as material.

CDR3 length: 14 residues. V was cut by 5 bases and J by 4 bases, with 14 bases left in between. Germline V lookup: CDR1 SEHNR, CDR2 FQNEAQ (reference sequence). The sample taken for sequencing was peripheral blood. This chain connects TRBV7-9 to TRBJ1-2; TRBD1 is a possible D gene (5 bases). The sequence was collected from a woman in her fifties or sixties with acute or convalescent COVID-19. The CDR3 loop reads CASSPQGDSYGYTF. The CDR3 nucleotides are TGTGCCAGCAGCCCCCAAGGTGACAGCTATGGCTACACCTTC.